This T cell receptor beta chain was documented in a study of cytomegalovirus exposure and HLA in healthy donors. This PCR relied on a set of 60 Vbeta primers and 13 Jbeta primers. Repertoires were generated with immunoSEQ multiplex PCR, while TCRdb's copy carries only in-frame clones and drops some. Recorded here are 100,000 to 150,000 clones; the top ten clones represent about 1.8%. Findings of the study overall: For presence/absence analyses, sequencing depth was assumed to be roughly uniform across donors. It was reportedly the case that the classifier diagnosed cytomegalovirus status with high specificity and sensitivity. It emerged from a later analysis that several of the most significant clusters appeared to be linked to common viral pathogens.

CDR1 is MDHEN, CDR2 SYDVKM, per germline. This CDR3 comprises 16 residues. V gave up 6 bases and J gave up 0 bases; unmatched junction bases: 6. As for the donors, each was a healthy bone marrow donor. As concerns this clone: Its antigen is unidentified.

The sequencing sample was made of PBMCs. The sequence was collected from a man younger than 35 in good health and CMV-seronegative. V and J are TRBV28 and TRBJ2-4, with TRBD2 matching over 9 bases. The CDR3 is CASRTTSGLAKNIQYF. DNA of the CDR3: TGTGCCAGCAGGACAACTAGCGGGTTAGCCAAAAACATTCAGTACTTC.